Listed below are T cell receptor beta chains from one sample, sequenced in a study of regulatory T cells in long-lasting Graves disease. TCRdb re-analysed the multiplex PCR reads in MiXCR, keeping a single row per CDR3 protein. The table shows a few hundred thousand distinct CDR3 sequences, with around 24% occurring only once. Sequenced material: peripheral blood mononuclear cells (PBMCs), taken when the disease was refractory, from a patient treated with antithyroid drugs. The receptors shown here come from a female donor with Graves disease. Both conserved end residues are part of each CDR3. The D gene is left open where the match is weak.

>TRBD1|TRBV4-1|TRBJ1-2
CASSQDRGQGVASGYTF
>-|TRBV9|TRBJ1-5
CASSVDPNSNQPQHF
>-|TRBV29-1|TRBJ2-5
CSVEGQVEETQYF
>TRBD2|TRBV11-2|TRBJ2-4
CASSPTSGSVDIQYF
>-|TRBV2|TRBJ1-6
CASSDGQGWGSPLHF
>-|TRBV6-2/TRBV6-3|TRBJ1-1
CASSYDGRNTEAFF
>TRBD2|TRBV6-1|TRBJ2-4
CASSGLAGGFIQYF
>TRBD1|TRBV20-1|TRBJ1-2
CSALPGGGYGYTF
>-|TRBV20-1|TRBJ1-1
CSARDPGHVNTEAFF
>-|TRBV7-9|TRBJ2-5
CASSPDGETQYF
>-|TRBV15|TRBJ1-5
CATSVFVISTWNSNQPQHF
>TRBD2|TRBV7-2|TRBJ2-7
CASSRTSGGGHEQYF
>TRBD1|TRBV7-2|TRBJ2-7
CASSRKTTGAEQYF
>-|TRBV28|TRBJ1-2
CASLTTGYGYTF
>-|TRBV7-9|TRBJ1-3
CASSLALGGPGNTIYF
>TRBD2|TRBV27|TRBJ2-5
CASSFLSGNPQETQYF
>-|TRBV3-1|TRBJ2-5
CASSQGHIRETQYF
>-|TRBV2|TRBJ1-1
CASTQEEPNTEAFF
>-|TRBV9|TRBJ2-2
CVSSVFAYTNTGELFF
>TRBD2|TRBV7-3|TRBJ2-7
CASSPRTSGSVEQYF
>-|TRBV10-3|TRBJ1-5
CAISESALAGSSNQPQHF
>-|TRBV20-1|TRBJ2-7
CSARPGRTYEQYF
>-|TRBV7-8|TRBJ1-1
CASSLGLVGGAQGEAFF
>TRBD2|TRBV7-3|TRBJ2-1
CASSLRQAGRNEQFF
>-|TRBV4-3|TRBJ1-1
CASSQNQGIDTEAFF
>TRBD1|TRBV5-1|TRBJ1-6
CASSQDRASPLHF
>TRBD1|TRBV15|TRBJ2-2
CATSRDGTDNTGELFF
>-|TRBV3-1|TRBJ1-1
CASSDPRREAFF
>-|TRBV7-2|TRBJ2-2
CASSSDSPPGELFF
>-|TRBV30|TRBJ2-7
CAWSVLVSEQYF
>-|TRBV30|TRBJ2-7
CAWSLTGRLSYEQYF
>-|TRBV11-2|TRBJ1-2
CASSLDGGDYGYTF
>-|TRBV7-2|TRBJ1-6
CASSLLSGRGRRNSPLHF
>-|TRBV28|TRBJ1-4
CASSPMRGPNEKLFF
>-|TRBV4-1|TRBJ2-6
CASSQVERNSGANVLTF
>-|TRBV29-1|TRBJ1-1
CSVGPGGTEAFF
>TRBD1|TRBV19|TRBJ2-4
CASSIPQPGQGLNIQYF
>TRBD1|TRBV29-1|TRBJ2-5
CSVGTGGMGGETQYF
>TRBD1|TRBV11-2|TRBJ2-2
CASIARQGNTGELFF
>TRBD1|TRBV4-1|TRBJ1-4
CASSSGQGVPNEKLFF
>-|TRBV7-3|TRBJ2-1
CASSLTGTRSEQFF
>-|TRBV2|TRBJ2-7
CASSTSPSGEVHEQYF
>-|TRBV6-2/TRBV6-3|TRBJ2-7
CASSPWASTSSYEQYF
>TRBD1|TRBV6-1|TRBJ1-5
CASSEDRGTQPQHF
>-|TRBV7-9|TRBJ1-4
CASSYGPDNEKLFF
>TRBD2|TRBV7-3|TRBJ2-1
CASSRTSGGLNEQFF
>-|TRBV20-1|TRBJ1-1
CSARDRGYTEAFF
>-|TRBV6-1|TRBJ1-3
CASSIPRFSGNTIYF
>TRBD1|TRBV9|TRBJ2-5
CASSLGQGKETQYF
>-|TRBV15|TRBJ2-6
CATSSRKSGANVLTF
>-|TRBV14|TRBJ1-1
CASSQALNTEAFF
>TRBD1|TRBV25-1|TRBJ1-4
CASSRTGVEKLFF
>-|TRBV25-1|TRBJ2-2
CASRPPGQNTGELFF
>TRBD1|TRBV27|TRBJ1-2
CASSDRGLYGYTF
>-|TRBV9|TRBJ2-6
CASSVWHSGANVLTF
>-|TRBV6-2/TRBV6-3|TRBJ2-1
CASSSNERSEQFF
>-|TRBV27|TRBJ2-7
CASSPVKVAGVYEQYF
>-|TRBV7-8|TRBJ2-5
CASSRVSRAVQETQYF